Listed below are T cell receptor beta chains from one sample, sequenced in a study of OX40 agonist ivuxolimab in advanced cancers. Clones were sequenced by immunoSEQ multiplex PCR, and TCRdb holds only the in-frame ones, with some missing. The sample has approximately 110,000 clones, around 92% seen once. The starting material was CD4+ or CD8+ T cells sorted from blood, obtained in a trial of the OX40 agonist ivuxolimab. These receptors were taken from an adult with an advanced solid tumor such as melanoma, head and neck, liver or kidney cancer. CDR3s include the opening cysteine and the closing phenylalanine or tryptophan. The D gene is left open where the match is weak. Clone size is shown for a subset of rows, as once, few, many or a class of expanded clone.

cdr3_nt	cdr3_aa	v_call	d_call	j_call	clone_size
TGTGCCAGCAGCTTCGGGGGGTTGGGGACTAATGAAAAACTGTTTTTT	CASSFGGLGTNEKLFF	TRBV11-2	NA	TRBJ1-4	NA
TGTGCCAGCTCACCACCGATGAGAGCAGCTCGGGACACTGAAGCTTTCTTT	CASSPPMRAARDTEAFF	TRBV18	NA	TRBJ1-1	NA
TGTGCCAGCAGCTTATCGATAAGCGCCAGAGCCGATGAGCAGTTCTTC	CASSLSISARADEQFF	TRBV7-2	NA	TRBJ2-1	NA
TGTGCCTGGAGTGTATTAGGCGGGTACGAGCAGTACTTC	CAWSVLGGYEQYF	TRBV30	NA	TRBJ2-7	NA
TGTGCCAGTAGTATAAATAGACGGACCATTAGAACCCAAGAGACCCAGTACTTC	CASSINRRTIRTQETQYF	TRBV19	NA	TRBJ2-5	NA
TGTGCCAGCAGCAAGGGGACTCCCCGTCCACCCGGTGGCTACACCTTC	CASSKGTPRPPGGYTF	TRBV9	NA	TRBJ1-2	NA
TGTGCCAGCAGCTTGAGGGCGGGGCAGTTACCCAATGAGCAGTTCTTC	CASSLRAGQLPNEQFF	TRBV7-9	NA	TRBJ2-1	NA
TGTGCCAGCAGCAAAGGGGGCCAGAGGGTAAGGGCCCCTGAAGCTTTCTTT	CASSKGGQRVRAPEAFF	TRBV7-3	TRBD1	TRBJ1-1	NA
TGTGCCAGCAGCTCAACAGGGAAAGGGATCACTGAAGCTTTCTTT	CASSSTGKGITEAFF	TRBV7-2	NA	TRBJ1-1	NA
TGTGCCAGCACCTTGGACATTACTGGAAACACCATATATTTT	CASTLDITGNTIYF	TRBV6-1	NA	TRBJ1-3	NA
TGTGCCAGCAGCCAATTGTCTCTAAACACCGGGGAGCTGTTTTTT	CASSQLSLNTGELFF	TRBV27	NA	TRBJ2-2	few
TGCGCCAGCAGCACGCTGGGGGAAGGCTCTTCCGAGCAGTACTTC	CASSTLGEGSSEQYF	TRBV5-1	NA	TRBJ2-7	NA
TGTGCCAGCACCCCTAGCGGGAGAGGTGAGCAGTTCTTC	CASTPSGRGEQFF	TRBV9	TRBD2	TRBJ2-1	NA
TGTGCCAGCAGCCGACAGGGTTCTGGCTACACCTTC	CASSRQGSGYTF	TRBV6-5	TRBD1	TRBJ1-2	NA
TGTGCCAGCTCACCACCGGAAAACGGGGGCTACGAGCAGTACTTC	CASSPPENGGYEQYF	TRBV18	NA	TRBJ2-7	NA
TGCAGCGTTGGAGCTAGCGGGAATGAGCAGTTCTTC	CSVGASGNEQFF	TRBV29-1	TRBD2	TRBJ2-1	NA
TGTGCCAGCAATTGGGAGGGGACCTACGAGCAGTACTTC	CASNWEGTYEQYF	TRBV28	TRBD2	TRBJ2-7	once
TGTGCCAGCAGCTTAATGGAACACACTGAAGCTTTCTTT	CASSLMEHTEAFF	TRBV7-3	NA	TRBJ1-1	NA
TGTGCCAGCAGCTTATACAGGGACGAGCAGTTCTTC	CASSLYRDEQFF	TRBV7-2	NA	TRBJ2-1	NA
TGTGCCAGCAGCTCCGGACAGGCCATGGATACGCAGTATTTT	CASSSGQAMDTQYF	TRBV11-3	TRBD1	TRBJ2-3	NA
TGTGCCAGCAGCTTAGGCCGGTCCCACACCGGGGAGCTGTTTTTT	CASSLGRSHTGELFF	TRBV13	NA	TRBJ2-2	NA
TGCGCCAGCAGCTCCAGAGGGCCGGCGGCTAATGAAAAACTGTTTTTT	CASSSRGPAANEKLFF	TRBV5-1	NA	TRBJ1-4	NA
TGTGCCAGCACCAGATCGCAGGGGGTGACCTTAGGGCCCCAGCATTTT	CASTRSQGVTLGPQHF	TRBV28	TRBD1	TRBJ1-5	once
TGCAGCGCCAACAGGGCATTGGGGATACAGTGGGGCAATCAGCCCCAGCATTTT	CSANRALGIQWGNQPQHF	TRBV29-1	NA	TRBJ1-5	NA
TGCGCCAGCAGCTTAACAGGGATCTCTGGAAACACCATATATTTT	CASSLTGISGNTIYF	TRBV5-1	NA	TRBJ1-3	NA
TGTGCCAGCAGCTTAAATGGTTTTAGCTCTAGCACAGATACGCAGTATTTT	CASSLNGFSSSTDTQYF	TRBV7-3	NA	TRBJ2-3	once
TGTGCCAGCAGCCCGGGTACCTACAATGAGCAGTTCTTC	CASSPGTYNEQFF	TRBV7-3	NA	TRBJ2-1	NA
TGTGCCATCAGTGAGTCGAGGCTAGCGGGAGCCGGGAATGAGCAGTTCTTC	CAISESRLAGAGNEQFF	TRBV10-3	TRBD2	TRBJ2-1	NA
TGTGCCAGCAGTGAGAGGGAAACGAACACCGGGGAGCTGTTTTTT	CASSERETNTGELFF	TRBV2	NA	TRBJ2-2	NA
TGTGCCACCTCCATAGGGCCCTACGAGCAGTACTTC	CATSIGPYEQYF	TRBV7-9	NA	TRBJ2-7	NA
TGTGCCAGCAGCGCCTCCCGGGGACAGGGCACAGATACGCAGTATTTT	CASSASRGQGTDTQYF	TRBV9	TRBD1	TRBJ2-3	once
TGCGCCAGCAGCTTGGGTCAGGGGGAGAACACCGGGGAGCTGTTTTTT	CASSLGQGENTGELFF	TRBV5-1	TRBD1	TRBJ2-2	NA
TGTGCCACTCGAGGTAGTCCGGACTCGTACCAAGAGACCCAGTACTTC	CATRGSPDSYQETQYF	TRBV10-3	NA	TRBJ2-5	NA
TGTGCCAGCAGCTTAGCGGCGAACCCGAACTATGGCTACACCTTC	CASSLAANPNYGYTF	TRBV11-2	NA	TRBJ1-2	NA
TGTGCCAGCAGTTTCATCCCCAACTATGGCTACACCTTC	CASSFIPNYGYTF	TRBV28	NA	TRBJ1-2	NA
TGTGCCAGCAGTTGGGGGCTTGGCCAAGAGACCCAGTACTTC	CASSWGLGQETQYF	TRBV27	NA	TRBJ2-5	NA
TGTGCCAGCAGCTTAATGCATTCCTACAATGAGCAGTTCTTC	CASSLMHSYNEQFF	TRBV7-2	NA	TRBJ2-1	NA
TGTGCCAGCAGCTTAGACGGGTCTGAAGCTTTCTTT	CASSLDGSEAFF	TRBV7-8	NA	TRBJ1-1	NA
TGTGCCAGCAGTTCCTCGTCCCTAGCGGGTGGTCCTGAAGCTTTCTTT	CASSSSSLAGGPEAFF	TRBV28	NA	TRBJ1-1	NA
TGTGCCAGCAGCCAGGCCATAGCGGGAGACTCCTACAATGAGCAGTTCTTC	CASSQAIAGDSYNEQFF	TRBV4-2	TRBD2	TRBJ2-1	once
TGTGCCAGCAGCTTAAACGAGGCCGGGGAGCTGTTTTTT	CASSLNEAGELFF	TRBV7-3	NA	TRBJ2-2	NA
TGTGCCAGCAGTTTGACGGGGCTGAGCTACGAGCAGTACTTC	CASSLTGLSYEQYF	TRBV28	NA	TRBJ2-7	once
TGCGCCAGCAGCGACAATGCGGGGGGCTACACCTTC	CASSDNAGGYTF	TRBV5-1	NA	TRBJ1-2	few